A selection of T cell receptor beta chains follows, all from one sample in a study of cytotoxic CD8 clonotypes in ibrutinib-treated CLL. The assay was immunoSEQ multiplex PCR, and TCRdb's table has in-frame clones only and misses some. Found here are 40,000 to 55,000 clones, around 78% of them singletons; the top ten hold roughly 22%. Specimen: PBMCs, collected after 24 months of ibrutinib treatment. Receptor source: a human donor with chronic lymphocytic leukemia. The CDR3 runs from the conserved cysteine through the conserved F or W. The D gene is left open where the match is weak. Some rows mark clone size as missing; the rest say once, few, many or name a class of expanded clone.

v_gene	abundance	j_gene	d_gene	CDR3aa	CDR3nt
TRBV2	.	TRBJ1-5	.	CASSELTGRGNQPQHF	TGTGCCAGCAGTGAATTGACAGGCAGGGGCAATCAGCCCCAGCATTTT
TRBV19	.	TRBJ1-2	.	CASRLTLANYGYTF	TGTGCCAGTCGGCTTACCCTCGCTAACTATGGCTACACCTTC
TRBV11-2	.	TRBJ2-1	.	CASSLAPRGTEQFF	TGTGCCAGCAGCTTAGCCCCTAGGGGAACTGAGCAGTTCTTC
TRBV13	few	TRBJ1-2	.	CASSTTLGADGYTF	TGTGCCAGCAGCACGACCTTGGGAGCGGATGGCTACACCTTC
TRBV7-3	.	TRBJ2-3	.	CASSLMAGGSVDTQYF	TGTGCCAGCAGCTTAATGGCGGGTGGATCTGTAGATACGCAGTATTTT
TRBV28	.	TRBJ2-3	TRBD2	CASSLTSRRERTDTQYF	TGTGCCAGCAGTTTAACTTCGAGGCGGGAGAGAACAGATACGCAGTATTTT
TRBV18	.	TRBJ1-4	.	CASSRRGRDEKLFF	TGTGCCAGCTCAAGACGGGGAAGGGATGAAAAACTGTTTTTT
TRBV27	.	TRBJ1-1	.	CASSLSGRNTEAFF	TGTGCCAGCAGTTTGTCAGGAAGGAACACTGAAGCTTTCTTT
TRBV15	.	TRBJ2-5	TRBD1	CATSRTRTGAGEETQYF	TGTGCCACCAGCAGAACCCGGACAGGGGCGGGCGAAGAGACCCAGTACTTC
TRBV30	once	TRBJ2-3	TRBD2	CAWQRDTDTQYF	TGTGCCTGGCAGCGGGATACAGATACGCAGTATTTT
TRBV15	few	TRBJ1-4	TRBD1	CATSRPGQGNEKLFF	TGTGCCACCAGCCGGCCGGGACAGGGGAATGAAAAACTGTTTTTT
TRBV30	once	TRBJ2-5	.	CAWMRRVAETQYF	TGTGCCTGGATGAGGAGGGTCGCAGAGACCCAGTACTTC
TRBV28	.	TRBJ1-1	.	CASRWGGTEAFF	TGTGCCAGCAGATGGGGGGGCACTGAAGCTTTCTTT
TRBV19	.	TRBJ2-2	.	CASSIGTGELFF	TGTGCCAGTAGTATTGGTACCGGGGAGCTGTTTTTT
TRBV4-2	.	TRBJ2-7	.	CASSQDSASSSYEQYF	TGTGCCAGCAGCCAAGATTCGGCTAGCAGTTCCTACGAGCAGTACTTC
TRBV7-9	.	TRBJ2-1	.	CASSYSGTQEQFF	TGTGCCAGCAGCTATTCCGGGACCCAAGAGCAGTTCTTC
TRBV18	.	TRBJ1-4	.	CASSLAEGMAEKLFF	TGTGCCAGCTCACTGGCGGAGGGGATGGCTGAAAAACTGTTTTTT
TRBV5-4	.	TRBJ2-1	.	CASRDQAGASYNEQFF	TGTGCCAGCAGGGACCAGGCGGGGGCGAGTTACAATGAGCAGTTCTTC
TRBV7-9	.	TRBJ2-7	.	CASSLGPIGYEQYF	TGTGCCAGCAGCTTAGGCCCGATAGGCTACGAGCAGTACTTC
TRBV5-1	.	TRBJ1-2	TRBD1	CASRGTGWLDGYTF	TGCGCCAGCAGAGGGACAGGTTGGCTAGATGGCTACACCTTC
TRBV5-1	.	TRBJ1-1	.	CASSHPAKHEAFF	TGCGCCAGCAGTCACCCAGCGAAGCATGAAGCTTTCTTT
TRBV7-2	once	TRBJ1-1	.	CASSLDRVTEAFF	TGTGCCAGCAGCTTGGATAGGGTCACTGAAGCTTTCTTT
TRBV27	.	TRBJ2-3	.	CASRPGSTDTQYF	TGTGCCAGCAGGCCGGGAAGCACAGATACGCAGTATTTT
TRBV5-1	.	TRBJ2-7	.	CASSVTLRDIPYEQYF	TGCGCCAGCAGCGTAACGCTCCGGGACATCCCCTACGAGCAGTACTTC
TRBV7-9	.	TRBJ2-7	.	CASSPTDFSYEQYF	TGTGCCAGCAGCCCTACGGACTTCTCCTACGAGCAGTACTTC
TRBV15	.	TRBJ1-4	.	CATSREGRDTVFF	TGTGCCACCAGCAGAGAGGGCCGGGACACGGTGTTTTTT
TRBV18	.	TRBJ2-1	TRBD2	CASSTTTSGALNEQFF	TGTGCCAGCTCAACTACAACTAGCGGGGCCCTCAATGAGCAGTTCTTC
TRBV5-1	.	TRBJ1-2	.	CASSLEGNGYTF	TGCGCCAGCAGCTTGGAGGGAAATGGCTACACCTTC
TRBV7-6	.	TRBJ2-2	TRBD2	CASSRSPGLAGGLGDTGELFF	TGTGCCAGCAGCAGGTCGCCGGGACTAGCGGGAGGGCTGGGGGACACCGGGGAGCTGTTTTTT
TRBV19	once	TRBJ1-4	TRBD1	CASSTHRGVGEKLFF	TGTGCCAGTAGTACTCACAGGGGCGTAGGGGAAAAACTGTTTTTT
TRBV11-1	.	TRBJ2-7	TRBD2	CASSPPTSGSYEQYF	TGTGCCAGCAGCCCCCCGACTAGCGGGAGTTACGAGCAGTACTTC
TRBV7-2	.	TRBJ2-3	.	CASSPQADTQYF	TGTGCCAGCAGCCCGCAGGCAGATACGCAGTATTTT
TRBV5-1	once	TRBJ2-3	TRBD2	CASSSIQGGSSRTDTQYF	TGCGCCAGCAGCTCGATTCAGGGCGGGAGTTCCCGCACAGATACGCAGTATTTT
TRBV11-2	few	TRBJ2-1	.	CASSLGQGLDNEQFF	TGTGCCAGCAGCTTAGGCCAGGGGCTAGACAATGAGCAGTTCTTC
TRBV4-1	.	TRBJ2-5	.	CASSRVTGIQETQYF	TGCGCCAGCAGCCGCGTCACAGGTATCCAAGAGACCCAGTACTTC
TRBV4-2	.	TRBJ2-3	.	CASSQWTVTSTDTQYF	TGTGCCAGCAGCCAATGGACAGTTACTAGCACAGATACGCAGTATTTT
TRBV7-8	.	TRBJ2-5	TRBD2	CASSPRVMVGGFQETQYF	TGTGCCAGCAGTCCCCGGGTGATGGTGGGGGGGTTTCAAGAGACCCAGTACTTC
TRBV19	.	TRBJ2-7	TRBD1	CASSQRQGSYEQYF	TGTGCCAGTAGTCAGAGACAGGGCTCCTACGAGCAGTACTTC
TRBV6-5	.	TRBJ1-1	.	CASSYSGISEAFF	TGTGCCAGCAGTTACTCGGGTATTTCTGAAGCTTTCTTT
TRBV28	few	TRBJ1-4	TRBD1	CASSLRGALVNEKLFF	TGTGCCAGCAGTCTCAGGGGGGCGCTAGTCAACGAAAAACTGTTTTTT
TRBV7-9	.	TRBJ1-2	.	CASSLTGVDGYTF	TGTGCCAGCAGCCTTACGGGGGTGGATGGCTACACCTTC
TRBV6-5	once	TRBJ2-1	TRBD2	CASTGGLGLYNEQFF	TGTGCCAGCACTGGGGGACTAGGACTTTACAATGAGCAGTTCTTC
TRBV7-2	.	TRBJ2-3	.	CASSPRVGNTDTQYF	TGTGCCAGCAGCCCAAGGGTAGGGAACACAGATACGCAGTATTTT
TRBV5-1	.	TRBJ2-2	.	CASSVNVANTGELFF	TGCGCCAGCAGCGTAAACGTCGCGAACACCGGGGAGCTGTTTTTT
TRBV7-2	.	TRBJ1-2	.	CASSPRGPQGGYTF	TGTGCCAGCAGCCCCCGGGGACCTCAAGGTGGCTACACCTTC
TRBV5-6	once	TRBJ2-5	TRBD1	CASSFGTAQETQYF	TGTGCCAGCAGCTTCGGGACAGCCCAAGAGACCCAGTACTTC
TRBV28	few	TRBJ1-3	TRBD1	CASRLDRGWGNTIYF	TGTGCCAGCAGATTGGACAGGGGGTGGGGAAACACCATATATTTT
TRBV28	.	TRBJ1-4	.	CASNRPATNEKLFF	TGTGCCAGCAATAGACCGGCAACTAATGAAAAACTGTTTTTT
TRBV30	.	TRBJ2-1	.	CAWSVSVTYNEQFF	TGTGCCTGGAGTGTATCGGTCACCTACAATGAGCAGTTCTTC
TRBV10-1	.	TRBJ2-1	.	CASSESKGVFGEQFF	TGCGCCAGCAGTGAGTCAAAGGGAGTTTTCGGTGAGCAGTTCTTC